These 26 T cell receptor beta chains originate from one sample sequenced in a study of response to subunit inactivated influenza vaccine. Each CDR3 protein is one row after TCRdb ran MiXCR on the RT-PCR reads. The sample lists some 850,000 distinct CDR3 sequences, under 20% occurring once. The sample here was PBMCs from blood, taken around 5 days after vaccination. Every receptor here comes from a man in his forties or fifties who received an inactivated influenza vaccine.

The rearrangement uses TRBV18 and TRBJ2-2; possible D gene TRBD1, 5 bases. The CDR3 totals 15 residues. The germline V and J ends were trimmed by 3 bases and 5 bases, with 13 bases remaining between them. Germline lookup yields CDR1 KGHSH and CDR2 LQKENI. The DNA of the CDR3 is TGTGCCAGCTCACCTCAACCGCACAGGACCGGGGAGCTGTTTTTT. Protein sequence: CASSPQPHRTGELFF.

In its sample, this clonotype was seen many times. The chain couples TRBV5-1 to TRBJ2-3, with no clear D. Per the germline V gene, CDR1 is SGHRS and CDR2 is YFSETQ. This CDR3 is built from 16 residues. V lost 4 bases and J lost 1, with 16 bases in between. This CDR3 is CASSITALGGTDTQYF. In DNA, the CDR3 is TGCGCCAGCAGCATTACAGCCCTAGGTGGCACAGATACGCAGTATTTT.

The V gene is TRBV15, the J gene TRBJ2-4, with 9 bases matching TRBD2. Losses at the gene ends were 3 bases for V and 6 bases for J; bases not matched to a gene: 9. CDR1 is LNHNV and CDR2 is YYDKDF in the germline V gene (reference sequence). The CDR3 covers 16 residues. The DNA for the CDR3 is TGTGCCACCAGCAGTTCGATAGCGGGGGCCTCAAACATTCAGTACTTC. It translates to CATSSSIAGASNIQYF.

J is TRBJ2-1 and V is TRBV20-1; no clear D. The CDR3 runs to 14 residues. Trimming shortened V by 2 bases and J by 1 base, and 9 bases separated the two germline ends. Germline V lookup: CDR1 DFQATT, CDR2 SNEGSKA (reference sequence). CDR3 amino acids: CSARLAASYNEQFF. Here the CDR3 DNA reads TGCAGTGCTAGATTGGCGGCTTCCTACAATGAGCAGTTCTTC.

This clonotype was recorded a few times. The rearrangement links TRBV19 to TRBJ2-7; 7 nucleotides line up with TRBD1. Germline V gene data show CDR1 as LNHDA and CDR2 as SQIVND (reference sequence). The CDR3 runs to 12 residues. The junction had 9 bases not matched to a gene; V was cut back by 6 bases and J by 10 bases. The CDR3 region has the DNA TGTGCCAGTAGGACCGGACAGGATCCTCAGTACTTC. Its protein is CASRTGQDPQYF.

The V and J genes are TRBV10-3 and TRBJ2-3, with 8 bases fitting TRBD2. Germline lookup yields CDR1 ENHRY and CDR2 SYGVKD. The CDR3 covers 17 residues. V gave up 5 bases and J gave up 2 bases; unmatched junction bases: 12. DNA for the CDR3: TGTGCCATCAGTCCGCTTGCTATGACTAGCGCCACAGATACGCAGTATTTT. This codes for CAISPLAMTSATDTQYF.

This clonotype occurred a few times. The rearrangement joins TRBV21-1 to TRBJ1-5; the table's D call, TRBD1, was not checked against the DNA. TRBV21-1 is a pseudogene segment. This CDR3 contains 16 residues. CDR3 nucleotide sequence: TGTGCCAGCAGCCTTAAGGACAGTTATAGCAATCAGCCCCAGCATTTT. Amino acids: CASSLKDSYSNQPQHF.

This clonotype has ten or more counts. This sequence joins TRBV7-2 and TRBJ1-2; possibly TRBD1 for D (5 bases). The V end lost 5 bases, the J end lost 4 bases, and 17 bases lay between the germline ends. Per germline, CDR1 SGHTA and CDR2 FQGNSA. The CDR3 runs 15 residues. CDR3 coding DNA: TGTGCCAGCAGCAATCTTCGGCCAGGGACCTATGGCTACACCTTC. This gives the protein CASSNLRPGTYGYTF.

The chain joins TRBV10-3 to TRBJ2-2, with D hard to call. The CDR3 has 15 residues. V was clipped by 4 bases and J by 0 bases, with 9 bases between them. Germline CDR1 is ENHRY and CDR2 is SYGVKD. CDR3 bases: TGTGCCATCAGTGTCGGCACAGCGAACACCGGGGAGCTGTTTTTT. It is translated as CAISVGTANTGELFF.

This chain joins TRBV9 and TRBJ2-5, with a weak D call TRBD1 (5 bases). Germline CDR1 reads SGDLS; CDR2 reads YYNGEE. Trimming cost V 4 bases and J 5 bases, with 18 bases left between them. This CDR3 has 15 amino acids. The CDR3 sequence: CASSYTTTVGETQYF. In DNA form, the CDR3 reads TGTGCCAGCAGCTACACCACGACAGTCGGTGAGACCCAGTACTTC.

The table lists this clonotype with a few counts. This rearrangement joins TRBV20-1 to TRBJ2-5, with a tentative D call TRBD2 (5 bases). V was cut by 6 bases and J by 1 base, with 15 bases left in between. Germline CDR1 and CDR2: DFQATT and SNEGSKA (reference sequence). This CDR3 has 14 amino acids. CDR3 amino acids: CSATARGSQETQYF. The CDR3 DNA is TGCAGTGCAACCGCCCGGGGTTCCCAAGAGACCCAGTACTTC.

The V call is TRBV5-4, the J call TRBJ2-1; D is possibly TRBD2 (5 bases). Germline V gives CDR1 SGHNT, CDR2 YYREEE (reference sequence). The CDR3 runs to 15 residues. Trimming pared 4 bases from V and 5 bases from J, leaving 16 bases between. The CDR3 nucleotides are TGTGCCAGCAGCCCTGGTAGGAGCGGAAACAATGAGCAGTTCTTC. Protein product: CASSPGRSGNNEQFF. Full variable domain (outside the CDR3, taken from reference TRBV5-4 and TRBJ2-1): ETGVTQSPTHLIKTRGQQVTLRCSSQSGHNTVSWYQQALGQGPQFIFQYYREEENGRGNFPPRFSGLQFPNYSSELNVNALELDDSALYLCASSPGRSGNNEQFFGPGTRLTVL.

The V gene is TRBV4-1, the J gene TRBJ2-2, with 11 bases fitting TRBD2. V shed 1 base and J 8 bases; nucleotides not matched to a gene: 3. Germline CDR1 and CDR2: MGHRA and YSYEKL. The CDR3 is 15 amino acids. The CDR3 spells CASSQVTSGGGELFF. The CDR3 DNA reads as TGCGCCAGCAGCCAAGTAACTAGCGGGGGTGGGGAGCTGTTTTTT.

CDR3 nucleotides: TGCAGTGCTAGAGACTATACAGGGGGCTTGGAGACCCAGTACTTC. Encoded protein: CSARDYTGGLETQYF. The chain couples TRBV20-1 to TRBJ2-5, with 9 bases fitting TRBD1. V was pared by 0 bases and J by 5 bases, with 7 bases of the junction left unmatched. This CDR3 is 15 amino acids long. Germline V gene sequence: CDR1 DFQATT, CDR2 SNEGSKA (reference sequence).

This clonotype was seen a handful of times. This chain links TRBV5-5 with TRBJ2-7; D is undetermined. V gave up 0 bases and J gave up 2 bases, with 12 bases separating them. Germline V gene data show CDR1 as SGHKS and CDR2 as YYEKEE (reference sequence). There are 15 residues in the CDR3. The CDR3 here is CASSLGAAGTYEQYF. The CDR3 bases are TGTGCCAGCAGCTTGGGCGCGGCAGGCACCTACGAGCAGTACTTC.

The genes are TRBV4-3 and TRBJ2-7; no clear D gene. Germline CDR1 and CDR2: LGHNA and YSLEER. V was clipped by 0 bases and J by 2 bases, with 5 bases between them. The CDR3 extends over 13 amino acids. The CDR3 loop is CASSQETAYEQYF. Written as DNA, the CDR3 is TGCGCCAGCAGCCAAGAAACAGCCTACGAGCAGTACTTC.

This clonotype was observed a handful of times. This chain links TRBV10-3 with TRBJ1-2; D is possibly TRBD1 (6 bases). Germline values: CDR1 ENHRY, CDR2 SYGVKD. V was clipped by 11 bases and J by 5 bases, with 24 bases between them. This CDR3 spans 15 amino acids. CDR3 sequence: CAAENGGRRFYGYTF. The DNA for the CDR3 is TGTGCCGCCGAAAACGGGGGCAGAAGGTTTTATGGCTACACCTTC.

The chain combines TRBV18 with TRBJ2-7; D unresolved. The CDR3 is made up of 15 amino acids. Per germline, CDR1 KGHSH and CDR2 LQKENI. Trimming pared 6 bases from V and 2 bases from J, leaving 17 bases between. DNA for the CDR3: TGTGCCAGCTCTGTCGGATCCGGCCAGGCCTACGAGCAGTACTTC. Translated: CASSVGSGQAYEQYF.

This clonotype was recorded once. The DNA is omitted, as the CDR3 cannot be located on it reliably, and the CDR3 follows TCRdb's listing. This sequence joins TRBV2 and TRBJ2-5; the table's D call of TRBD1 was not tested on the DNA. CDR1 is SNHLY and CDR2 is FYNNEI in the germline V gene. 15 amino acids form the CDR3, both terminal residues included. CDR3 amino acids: CASSWGQGSQETQCF.

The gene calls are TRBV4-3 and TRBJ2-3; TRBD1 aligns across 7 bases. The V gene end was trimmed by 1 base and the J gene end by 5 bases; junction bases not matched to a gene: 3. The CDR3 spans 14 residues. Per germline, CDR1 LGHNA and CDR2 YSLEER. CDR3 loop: CASSQGGTVDTQYF. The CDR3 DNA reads TGCGCCAGCAGCCAAGGGGGGACAGTAGATACGCAGTATTTT.

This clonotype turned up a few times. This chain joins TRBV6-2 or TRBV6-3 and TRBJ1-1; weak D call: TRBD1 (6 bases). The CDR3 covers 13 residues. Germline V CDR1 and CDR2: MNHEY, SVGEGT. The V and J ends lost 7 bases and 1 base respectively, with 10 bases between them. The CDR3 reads CASTKTGNTEAFF. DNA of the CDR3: TGTGCCAGCACTAAGACAGGGAACACTGAAGCTTTCTTT.

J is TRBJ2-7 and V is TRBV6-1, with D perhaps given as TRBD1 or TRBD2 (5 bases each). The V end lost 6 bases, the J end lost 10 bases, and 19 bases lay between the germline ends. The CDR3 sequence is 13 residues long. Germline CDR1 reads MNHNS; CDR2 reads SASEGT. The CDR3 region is CASRMGRKSSQYF. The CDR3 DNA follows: TGTGCCAGCAGGATGGGACGGAAGTCCTCCCAGTACTTC.

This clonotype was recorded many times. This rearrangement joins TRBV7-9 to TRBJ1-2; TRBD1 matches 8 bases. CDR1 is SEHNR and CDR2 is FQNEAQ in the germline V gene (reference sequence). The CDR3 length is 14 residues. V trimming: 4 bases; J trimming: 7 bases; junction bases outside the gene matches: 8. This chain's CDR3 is CASSSSGTGFGYTF. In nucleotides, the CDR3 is TGTGCCAGCAGCTCCTCCGGGACAGGTTTTGGCTACACCTTC. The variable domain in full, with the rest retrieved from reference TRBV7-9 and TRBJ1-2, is DTGVSQNPRHKITKRGQNVTFRCDPISEHNRLYWYRQTLGQGPEFLTYFQNEAQLEKSRLLSDRFSAERPKGSFSTLEIQRTEQGDSAMYLCASSSSGTGFGYTFGSGTRLTVV.

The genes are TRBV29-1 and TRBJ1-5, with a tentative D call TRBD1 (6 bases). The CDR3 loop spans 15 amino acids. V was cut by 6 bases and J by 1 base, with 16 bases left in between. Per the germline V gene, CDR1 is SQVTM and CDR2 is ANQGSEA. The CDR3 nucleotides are TGCAGCGTAACGCGCAGGGGATGGAGCAATCAGCCCCAGCATTTT. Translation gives CSVTRRGWSNQPQHF.

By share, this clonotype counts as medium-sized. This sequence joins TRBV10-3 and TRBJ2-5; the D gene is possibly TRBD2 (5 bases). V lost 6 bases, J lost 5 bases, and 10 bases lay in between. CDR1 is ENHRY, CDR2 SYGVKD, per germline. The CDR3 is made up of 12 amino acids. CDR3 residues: CAISTSEETQYF. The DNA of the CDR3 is TGTGCCATCAGCACTAGTGAGGAGACCCAGTACTTC.

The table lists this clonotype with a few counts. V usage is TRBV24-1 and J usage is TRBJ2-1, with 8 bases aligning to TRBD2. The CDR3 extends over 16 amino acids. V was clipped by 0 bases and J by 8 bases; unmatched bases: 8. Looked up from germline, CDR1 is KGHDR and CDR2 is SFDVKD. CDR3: CATSDLNSGKRDEQFF. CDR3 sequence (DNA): TGTGCCACCAGTGATTTGAATAGCGGGAAGAGGGATGAGCAGTTCTTC.